This TCR beta chain originates from a study of blood T cell repertoires in COVID-19. In the original analysis: It was from reference gene primer amplification that nucleated cell counts were estimated. Profiled with immunoSEQ multiplex PCR; TCRdb holds only in-frame clones, not every one. D and trimming were read from the DNA, whereas the V and J calls and clone size are those reported in that table. The repertoire consists of approximately 120,000 clones, with roughly 84% occurring once and the leading ten covering 6% to 7%. CDR3 length: 14 amino acids. The germline V gene has CDR1 LGHDT and CDR2 YNNKEL (reference sequence). V was pared by 4 bases and J by 3 bases, with 12 bases between.

Sample: peripheral blood. This receptor was obtained from a woman between 50 and 59 years old with acute or convalescent COVID-19. The chain joins TRBV3-1 (or the pseudogene TRBV3-2) to TRBJ1-1; tentative D call: TRBD1 (6 bases). DNA of the CDR3: TGTGCCAGCAGCCTTAGTGGGGGCGACACTGAAGCTTTCTTT. Protein sequence: CASSLSGGDTEAFF.